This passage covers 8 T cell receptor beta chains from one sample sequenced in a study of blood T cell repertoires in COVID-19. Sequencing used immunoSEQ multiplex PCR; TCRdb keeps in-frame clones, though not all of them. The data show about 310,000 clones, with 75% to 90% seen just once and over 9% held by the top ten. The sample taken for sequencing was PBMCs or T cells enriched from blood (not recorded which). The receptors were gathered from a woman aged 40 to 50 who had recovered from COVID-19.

CDR3 region: CASRISATNEKLFF. The CDR3 nucleotides are TGTGCCAGCAGGATTAGCGCAACTAATGAAAAACTGTTTTTT. The rearrangement links TRBV27 to TRBJ1-4; no clear D gene. Trimming stripped 6 bases from V and 0 bases from J, with 8 bases between. Germline-derived CDR1 and CDR2 are MNHEY and SMNVEV (reference sequence). CDR3 length: 14 residues.

In DNA, the CDR3 is TGTGCCAGCAGCTCCTCAGGGGGCCAGGGTTGGGATGAGCAGTTCTTC. Its protein product is CASSSSGGQGWDEQFF. V usage is TRBV7-3 and J usage is TRBJ2-1; TRBD1 aligns across 8 bases. CDR3 length equals 16 residues. The J segment lost 8 bases and the V segment lost 4 bases, leaving 13 bases of the junction unmatched. CDR1 and CDR2 from the germline V gene are SGHTA and FQGTGA.

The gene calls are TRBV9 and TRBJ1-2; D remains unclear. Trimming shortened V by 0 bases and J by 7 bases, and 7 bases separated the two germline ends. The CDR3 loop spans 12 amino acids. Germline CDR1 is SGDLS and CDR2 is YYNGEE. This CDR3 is CASSVASIGYTF. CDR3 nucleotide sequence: TGTGCCAGCAGCGTAGCCAGTATTGGCTACACCTTC. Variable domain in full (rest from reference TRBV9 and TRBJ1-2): DSGVTQTPKHLITATGQRVTLRCSPRSGDLSVYWYQQSLDQGLQFLIQYYNGEERAKGNILERFSAQQFPDLHSELNLSSLELGDSALYFCASSVASIGYTFGSGTRLTVV.

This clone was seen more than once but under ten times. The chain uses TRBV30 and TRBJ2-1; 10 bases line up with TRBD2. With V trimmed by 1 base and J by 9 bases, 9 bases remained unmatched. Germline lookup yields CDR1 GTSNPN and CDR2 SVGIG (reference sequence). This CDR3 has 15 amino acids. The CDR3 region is CAWSALPGLAIEQFF. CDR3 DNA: TGTGCCTGGAGTGCACTCCCGGGACTAGCGATTGAGCAGTTCTTC.

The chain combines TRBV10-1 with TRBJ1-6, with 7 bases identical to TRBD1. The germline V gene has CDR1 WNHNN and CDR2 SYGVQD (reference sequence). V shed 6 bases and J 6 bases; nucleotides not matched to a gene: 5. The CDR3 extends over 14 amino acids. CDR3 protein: CASSRDRVNSPLHF. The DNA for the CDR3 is TGCGCCAGCAGCCGGGACAGAGTTAATTCACCCCTCCACTTT.

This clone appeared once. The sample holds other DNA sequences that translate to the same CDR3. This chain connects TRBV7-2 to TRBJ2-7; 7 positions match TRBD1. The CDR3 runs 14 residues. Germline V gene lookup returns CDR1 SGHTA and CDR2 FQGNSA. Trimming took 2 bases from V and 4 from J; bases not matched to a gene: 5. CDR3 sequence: CASSLPGGPYEQYF. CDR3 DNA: TGTGCCAGCAGCTTACCAGGGGGACCTTACGAGCAGTACTTC.

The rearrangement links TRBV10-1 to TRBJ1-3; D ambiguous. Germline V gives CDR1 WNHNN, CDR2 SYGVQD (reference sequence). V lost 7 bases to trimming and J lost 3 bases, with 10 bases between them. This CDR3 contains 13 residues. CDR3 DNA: TGCGCCAGCACCCCGGTAATTGGAAACACCATATATTTT. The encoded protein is CASTPVIGNTIYF.

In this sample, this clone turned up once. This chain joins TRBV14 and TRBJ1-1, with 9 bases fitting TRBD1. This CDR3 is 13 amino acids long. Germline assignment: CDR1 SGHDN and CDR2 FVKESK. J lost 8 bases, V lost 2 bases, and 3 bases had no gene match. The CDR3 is CASSQTGGPEAFF. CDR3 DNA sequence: TGTGCCAGCAGCCAAACAGGGGGCCCCGAAGCTTTCTTT.